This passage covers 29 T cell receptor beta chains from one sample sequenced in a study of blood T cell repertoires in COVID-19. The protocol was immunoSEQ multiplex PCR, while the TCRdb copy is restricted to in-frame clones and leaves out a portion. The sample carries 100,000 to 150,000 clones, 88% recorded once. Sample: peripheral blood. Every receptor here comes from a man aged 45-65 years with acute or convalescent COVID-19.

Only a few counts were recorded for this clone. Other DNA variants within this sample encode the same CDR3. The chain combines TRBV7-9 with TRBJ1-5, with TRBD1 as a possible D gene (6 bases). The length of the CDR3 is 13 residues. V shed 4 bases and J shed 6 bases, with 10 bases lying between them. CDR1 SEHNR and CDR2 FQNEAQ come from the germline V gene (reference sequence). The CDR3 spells CASSSEGVQPQHF. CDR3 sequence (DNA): TGTGCCAGCAGCTCAGAGGGGGTTCAGCCCCAGCATTTT.

The CDR3 DNA is TGTGCCAGCAGCTCAGGGAGGGGCTATGGCTACACCTTC. Its translation: CASSSGRGYGYTF. The chain recombines TRBV11-1 with TRBJ1-2; D possibly corresponds to TRBD1 (5 bases). Germline V gene sequence: CDR1 SGHAT, CDR2 FQDESV (reference sequence). The V gene lost 4 bases and the J gene lost 4 bases, with 10 bases spanning the gap. The CDR3 is 13 residues long.

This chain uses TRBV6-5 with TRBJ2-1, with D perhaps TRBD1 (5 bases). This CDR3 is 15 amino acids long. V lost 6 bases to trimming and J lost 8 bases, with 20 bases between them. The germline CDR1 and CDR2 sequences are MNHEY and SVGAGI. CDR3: CASSVRAQVRDEQFF. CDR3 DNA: TGTGCCAGCAGCGTCCGGGCCCAGGTCAGGGATGAGCAGTTCTTC.

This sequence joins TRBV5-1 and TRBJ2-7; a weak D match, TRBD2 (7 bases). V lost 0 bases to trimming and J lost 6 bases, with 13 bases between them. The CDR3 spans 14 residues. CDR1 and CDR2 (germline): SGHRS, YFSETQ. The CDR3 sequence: CASSLEGGSSEQYF. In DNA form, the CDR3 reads TGCGCCAGCAGCTTGGAGGGGGGGTCAAGCGAGCAGTACTTC.

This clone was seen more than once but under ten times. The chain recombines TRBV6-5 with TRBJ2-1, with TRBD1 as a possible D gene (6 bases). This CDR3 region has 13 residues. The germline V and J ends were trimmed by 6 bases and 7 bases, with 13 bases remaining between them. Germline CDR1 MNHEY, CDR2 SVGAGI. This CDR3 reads CASSTGQFNEQFF. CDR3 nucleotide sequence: TGTGCCAGCAGCACCGGACAGTTTAATGAGCAGTTCTTC.

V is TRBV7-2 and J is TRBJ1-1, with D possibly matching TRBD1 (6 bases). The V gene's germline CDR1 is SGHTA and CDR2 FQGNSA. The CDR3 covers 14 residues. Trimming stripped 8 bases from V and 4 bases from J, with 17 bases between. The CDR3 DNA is TGTGCCAGCCTACTTGTGGGGGGGCCCACTGAAGCTTTCTTT. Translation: CASLLVGGPTEAFF. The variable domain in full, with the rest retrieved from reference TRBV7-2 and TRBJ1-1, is GAGVSQSPSNKVTEKGKDVELRCDPISGHTALYWYRQSLGQGLEFLIYFQGNSAPDKSGLPSDRFSAERTGGSVSTLTIQRTQQEDSAVYLCASLLVGGPTEAFFGQGTRLTVV.

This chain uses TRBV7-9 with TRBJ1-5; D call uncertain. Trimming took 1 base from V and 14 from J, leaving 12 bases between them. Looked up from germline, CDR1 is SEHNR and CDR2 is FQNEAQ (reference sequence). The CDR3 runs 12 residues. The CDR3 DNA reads TGTGCCAGCAGCTTAGAGGTCGGACTAGAGCATTTT. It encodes CASSLEVGLEHF.

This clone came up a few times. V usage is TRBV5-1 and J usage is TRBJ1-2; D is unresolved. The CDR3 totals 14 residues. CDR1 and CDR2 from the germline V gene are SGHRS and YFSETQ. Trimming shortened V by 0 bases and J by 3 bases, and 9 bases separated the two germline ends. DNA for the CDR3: TGCGCCAGCAGCTTGGTGGCCCAGGACTATGGCTACACCTTC. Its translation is CASSLVAQDYGYTF.

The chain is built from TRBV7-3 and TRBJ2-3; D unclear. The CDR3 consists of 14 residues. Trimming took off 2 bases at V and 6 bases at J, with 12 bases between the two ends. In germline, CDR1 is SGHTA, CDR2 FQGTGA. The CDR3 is CASSLYGVFDTQYF. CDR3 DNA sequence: TGTGCCAGCAGCTTATACGGTGTCTTTGATACGCAGTATTTT.

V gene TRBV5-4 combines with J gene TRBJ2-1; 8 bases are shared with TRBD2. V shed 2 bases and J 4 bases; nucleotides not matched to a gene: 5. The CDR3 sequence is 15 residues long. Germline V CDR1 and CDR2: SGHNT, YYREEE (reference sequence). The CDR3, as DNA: TGTGCCAGCAGCTTTACTAGCGGAGGATACAATGAGCAGTTCTTC. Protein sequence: CASSFTSGGYNEQFF.

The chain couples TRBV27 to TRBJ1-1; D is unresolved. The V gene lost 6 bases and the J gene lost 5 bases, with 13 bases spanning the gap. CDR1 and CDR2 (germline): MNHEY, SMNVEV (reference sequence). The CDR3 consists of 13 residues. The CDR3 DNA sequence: TGTGCCAGCAGCCTAAAATTAGAGACTGAAGCTTTCTTT. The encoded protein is CASSLKLETEAFF.

CDR3 nucleotides: TGTGCCAGCAGTTCAGTTCCCCCAAGCATTCAGTACTTC. The encoded protein is CASSSVPPSIQYF. This sequence joins TRBV7-2 and TRBJ2-4, with D hard to call. The CDR3 is 13 amino acids. CDR1 SGHTA and CDR2 FQGNSA come from the germline V gene. The V end lost 6 bases, the J end lost 9 bases, and 15 bases lay between the germline ends. The full variable domain, in which reference TRBV7-2 and TRBJ2-4 provide the parts outside the CDR3, is GAGVSQSPSNKVTEKGKDVELRCDPISGHTALYWYRQSLGQGLEFLIYFQGNSAPDKSGLPSDRFSAERTGGSVSTLTIQRTQQEDSAVYLCASSSVPPSIQYFGAGTRLSVL.

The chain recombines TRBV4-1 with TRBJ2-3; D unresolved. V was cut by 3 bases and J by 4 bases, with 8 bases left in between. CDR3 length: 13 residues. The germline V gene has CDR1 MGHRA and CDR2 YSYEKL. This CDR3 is CASSQLIPDTQYF. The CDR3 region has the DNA TGCGCCAGCAGCCAGTTAATTCCAGATACGCAGTATTTT.

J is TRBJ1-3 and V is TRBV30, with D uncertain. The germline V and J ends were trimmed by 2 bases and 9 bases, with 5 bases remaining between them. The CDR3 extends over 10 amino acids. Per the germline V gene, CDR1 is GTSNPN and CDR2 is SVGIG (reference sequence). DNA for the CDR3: TGTGCCTGGAGTTCGAGCACCATATATTTT. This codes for CAWSSSTIYF.

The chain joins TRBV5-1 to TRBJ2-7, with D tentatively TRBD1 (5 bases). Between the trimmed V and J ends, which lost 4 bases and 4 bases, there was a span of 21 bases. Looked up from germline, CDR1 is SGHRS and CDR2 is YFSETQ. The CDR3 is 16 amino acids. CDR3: CASSPTQALPTYEQYF. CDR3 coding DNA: TGCGCCAGCAGCCCCACACAGGCGCTACCGACTTACGAGCAGTACTTC.

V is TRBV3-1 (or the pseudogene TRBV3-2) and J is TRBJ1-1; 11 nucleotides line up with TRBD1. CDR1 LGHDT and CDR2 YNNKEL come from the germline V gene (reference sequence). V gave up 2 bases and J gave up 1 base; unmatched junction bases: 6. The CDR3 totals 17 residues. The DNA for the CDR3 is TGTGCCAGCAGCCAATCGAGGGACAGGGGGACGAACACTGAAGCTTTCTTT. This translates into CASSQSRDRGTNTEAFF.

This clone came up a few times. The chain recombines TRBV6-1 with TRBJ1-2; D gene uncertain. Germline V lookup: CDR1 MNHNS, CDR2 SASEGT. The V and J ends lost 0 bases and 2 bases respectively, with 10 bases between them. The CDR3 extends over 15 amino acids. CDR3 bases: TGTGCCAGCAGTGAAGCGTTAACAGCAAACTATGGCTACACCTTC. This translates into CASSEALTANYGYTF.

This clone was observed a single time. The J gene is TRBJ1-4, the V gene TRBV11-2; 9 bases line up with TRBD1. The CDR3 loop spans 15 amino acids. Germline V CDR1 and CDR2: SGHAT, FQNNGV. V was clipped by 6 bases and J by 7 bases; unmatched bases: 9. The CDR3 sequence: CASSPRGTGIEKLFF. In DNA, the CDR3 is TGTGCCAGCAGTCCGAGGGGGACAGGGATTGAAAAACTGTTTTTT.

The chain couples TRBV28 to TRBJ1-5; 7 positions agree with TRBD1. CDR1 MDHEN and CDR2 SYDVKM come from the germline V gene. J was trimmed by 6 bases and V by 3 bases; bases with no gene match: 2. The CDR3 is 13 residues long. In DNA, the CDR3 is TGTGCCAGCAGTTTCTACAGGGGTCAGCCCCAGCATTTT. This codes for CASSFYRGQPQHF.

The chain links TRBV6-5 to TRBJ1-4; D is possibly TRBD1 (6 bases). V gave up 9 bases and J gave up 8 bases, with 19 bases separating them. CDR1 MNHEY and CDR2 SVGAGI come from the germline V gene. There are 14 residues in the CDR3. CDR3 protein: CASTQGAQGEKLFF. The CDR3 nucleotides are TGTGCCAGTACACAGGGAGCCCAGGGGGAAAAACTGTTTTTT.

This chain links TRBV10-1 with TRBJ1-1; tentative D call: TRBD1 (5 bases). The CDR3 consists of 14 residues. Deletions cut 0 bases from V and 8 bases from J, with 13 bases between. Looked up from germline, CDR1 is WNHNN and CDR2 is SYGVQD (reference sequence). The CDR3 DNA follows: TGCGCCAGCAGTGAGTCTCTGGACACGAGCGAAGCTTTCTTT. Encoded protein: CASSESLDTSEAFF.

CDR3 protein: CASSLAMTANMNTEAFF. CDR3 nucleotide sequence: TGTGCCAGCAGCTTAGCGATGACAGCTAACATGAACACTGAAGCTTTCTTT. The V and J genes are TRBV11-1 and TRBJ1-1; a weak D match, TRBD1 (5 bases). Germline V gives CDR1 SGHAT, CDR2 FQDESV (reference sequence). This CDR3 spans 17 amino acids. Trimming pared 0 bases from V and 0 bases from J, leaving 14 bases between.

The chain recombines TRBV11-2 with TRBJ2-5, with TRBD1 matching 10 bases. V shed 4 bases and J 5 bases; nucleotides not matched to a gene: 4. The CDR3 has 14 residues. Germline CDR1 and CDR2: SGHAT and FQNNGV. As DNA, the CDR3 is TGTGCCAGCAGCTCGGGACAGGGGTTGGAGACCCAGTACTTC. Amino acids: CASSSGQGLETQYF.

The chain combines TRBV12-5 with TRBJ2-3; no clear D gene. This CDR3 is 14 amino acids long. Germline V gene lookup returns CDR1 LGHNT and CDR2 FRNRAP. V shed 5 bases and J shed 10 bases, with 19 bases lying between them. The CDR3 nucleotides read TGTGCTAGTGGTCTTCCCTTGATCAATTGGCCGCAGTATTTT. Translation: CASGLPLINWPQYF. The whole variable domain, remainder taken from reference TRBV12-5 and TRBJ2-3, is DARVTQTPRHKVTEMGQEVTMRCQPILGHNTVFWYRQTMMQGLELLAYFRNRAPLDDSGMPKDRFSAEMPDATLATLKIQPSEPRDSAVYFCASGLPLINWPQYFGPGTRLTVL.

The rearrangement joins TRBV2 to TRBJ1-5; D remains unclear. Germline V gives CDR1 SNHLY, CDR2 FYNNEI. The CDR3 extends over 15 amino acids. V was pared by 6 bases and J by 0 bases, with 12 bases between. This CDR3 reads CASSQPGDSNQPQHF. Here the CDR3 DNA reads TGTGCCAGCAGCCAACCAGGCGATAGCAATCAGCCCCAGCATTTT. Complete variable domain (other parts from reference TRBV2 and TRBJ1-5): EPEVTQTPSHQVTQMGQEVILRCVPISNHLYFYWYRQILGQKVEFLVSFYNNEISEKSEIFDDQFSVERPDGSNFTLKIRSTKLEDSAMYFCASSQPGDSNQPQHFGDGTRLSIL.

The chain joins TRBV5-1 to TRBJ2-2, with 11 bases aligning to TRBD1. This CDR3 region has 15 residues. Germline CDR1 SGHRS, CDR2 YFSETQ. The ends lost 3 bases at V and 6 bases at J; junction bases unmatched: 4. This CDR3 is CASSSSGQGAGELFF. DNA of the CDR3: TGCGCCAGCAGCTCCTCGGGACAGGGGGCCGGGGAGCTGTTTTTT.

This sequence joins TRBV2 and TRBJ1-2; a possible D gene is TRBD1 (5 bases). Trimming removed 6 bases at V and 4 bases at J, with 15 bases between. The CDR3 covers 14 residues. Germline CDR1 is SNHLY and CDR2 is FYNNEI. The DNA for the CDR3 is TGTGCCAGCAGGGAATCGACAGCAACCTATGGCTACACCTTC. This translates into CASRESTATYGYTF. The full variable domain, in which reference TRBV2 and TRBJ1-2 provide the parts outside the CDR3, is EPEVTQTPSHQVTQMGQEVILRCVPISNHLYFYWYRQILGQKVEFLVSFYNNEISEKSEIFDDQFSVERPDGSNFTLKIRSTKLEDSAMYFCASRESTATYGYTFGSGTRLTVV.

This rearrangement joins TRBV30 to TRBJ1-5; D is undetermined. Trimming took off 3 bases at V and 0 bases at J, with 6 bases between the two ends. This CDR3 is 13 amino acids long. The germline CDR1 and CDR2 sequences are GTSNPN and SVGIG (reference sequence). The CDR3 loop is CAWRQDSNQPQHF. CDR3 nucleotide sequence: TGTGCCTGGAGGCAGGATAGCAATCAGCCCCAGCATTTT.

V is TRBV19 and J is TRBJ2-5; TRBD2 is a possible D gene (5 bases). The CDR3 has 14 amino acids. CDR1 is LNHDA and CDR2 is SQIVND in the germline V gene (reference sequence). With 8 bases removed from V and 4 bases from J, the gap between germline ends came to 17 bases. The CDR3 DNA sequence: TGTGCCAGTTCCCGGACCTCCCGGGGAGAGACCCAGTACTTC. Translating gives CASSRTSRGETQYF.